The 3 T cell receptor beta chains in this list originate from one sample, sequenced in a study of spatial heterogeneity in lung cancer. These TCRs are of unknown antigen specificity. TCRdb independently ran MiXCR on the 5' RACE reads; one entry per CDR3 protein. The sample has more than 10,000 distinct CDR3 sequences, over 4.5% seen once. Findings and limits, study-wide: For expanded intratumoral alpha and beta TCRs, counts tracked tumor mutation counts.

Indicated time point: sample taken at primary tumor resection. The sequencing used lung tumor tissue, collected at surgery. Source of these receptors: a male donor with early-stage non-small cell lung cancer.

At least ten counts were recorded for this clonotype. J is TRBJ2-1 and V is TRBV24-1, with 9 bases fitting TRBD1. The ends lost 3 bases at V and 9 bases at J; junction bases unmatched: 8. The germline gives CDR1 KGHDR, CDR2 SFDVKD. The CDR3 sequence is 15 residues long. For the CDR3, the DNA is TGTGCCACCAGTGATGCCGGGACAGGGCGAGTTGAGCAGTTCTTC. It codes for CATSDAGTGRVEQFF.

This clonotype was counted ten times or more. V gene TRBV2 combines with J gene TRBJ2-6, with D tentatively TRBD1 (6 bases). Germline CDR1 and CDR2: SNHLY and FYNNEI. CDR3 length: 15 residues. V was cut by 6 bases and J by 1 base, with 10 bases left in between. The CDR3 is CASREQGSGANVLTF. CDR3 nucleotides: TGTGCCAGCAGGGAACAGGGTTCTGGGGCCAACGTCCTGACTTTC.

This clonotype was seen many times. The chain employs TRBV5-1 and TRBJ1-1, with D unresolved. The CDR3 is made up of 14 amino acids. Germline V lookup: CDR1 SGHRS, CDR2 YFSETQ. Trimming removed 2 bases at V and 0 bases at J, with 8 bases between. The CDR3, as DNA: TGCGCCAGCAGCTTAAGCACGGTGAACACTGAAGCTTTCTTT. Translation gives CASSLSTVNTEAFF.